This T cell receptor beta chain was captured in a study of a mutant IDH1 vaccine in newly diagnosed glioma. For the study at large: The study started vaccination 4-6 weeks after radiotherapy alone, or with temozolomide cycles. Treated patients had a mean age of around 40 years and a sex split that was roughly 62% male and 37.5% female. Every participant had undergone radiotherapy, temozolomide, or both before, and most underwent both.

Concerning this clone itself: Its specificity is not known.

CDR3 length equals 14 residues. The germline gives CDR1 LNHDA, CDR2 SQIVND (reference sequence). V was pared by 7 bases and J by 5 bases, with 17 bases between. Assay used: immunoSEQ multiplex PCR; TCRdb lists only in-frame clones, some missing. The table shows 9,000 to 13,000 clones, with 88% occurring only once. The time point was: week 23, last vaccination. Each dose of the vaccine consisted of 300 ug of mutant IDH1 20-mer peptide, with topical imiquimod. The origin of this receptor is a woman aged 35 to 49 with glioma. Some clones in this sample may be carry-over from other donors' samples. The sample consisted of PBMCs, taken from a glioma patient whose treatment included an IDH1 peptide vaccine. The V call is TRBV19, the J call TRBJ1-1; D unresolved. CDR3 sequence (DNA): TGTGCCAGTACCTTAGTTGGGTTGGAGACTGAAGCTTTCTTT. Translating gives CASTLVGLETEAFF. Complete variable domain (other parts from reference TRBV19 and TRBJ1-1): DGGITQSPKYLFRKEGQNVTLSCEQNLNHDAMYWYRQDPGQGLRLIYYSQIVNDFQKGDIAEGYSVSREKKESFPLTVTSAQKNPTAFYLCASTLVGLETEAFFGQGTRLTVV.